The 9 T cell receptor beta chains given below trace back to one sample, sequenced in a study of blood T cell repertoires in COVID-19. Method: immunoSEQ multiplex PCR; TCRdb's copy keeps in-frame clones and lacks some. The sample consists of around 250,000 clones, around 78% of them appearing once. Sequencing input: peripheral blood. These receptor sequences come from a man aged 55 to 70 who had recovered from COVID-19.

The CDR3 is CSVEGGAYNEQFF. The CDR3 nucleotides are TGCAGCGTTGAAGGCGGGGCCTACAATGAGCAGTTCTTC. The J gene is TRBJ2-1, the V gene TRBV29-1; weak D call: TRBD2 (6 bases). The CDR3 is 13 residues long. Trimming left V 1 base short and J 2 bases short, with 6 bases between. CDR1 SQVTM and CDR2 ANQGSEA come from the germline V gene.

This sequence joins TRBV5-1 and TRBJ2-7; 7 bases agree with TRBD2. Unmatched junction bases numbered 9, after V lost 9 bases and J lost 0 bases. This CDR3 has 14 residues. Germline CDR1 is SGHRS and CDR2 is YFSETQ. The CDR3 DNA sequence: TGCGCCACCAGAACCGGGACTACCTCCTACGAGCAGTACTTC. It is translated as CATRTGTTSYEQYF. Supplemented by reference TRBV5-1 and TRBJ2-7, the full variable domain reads KAGVTQTPRYLIKTRGQQVTLSCSPISGHRSVSWYQQTPGQGLQFLFEYFSETQRNKGNFPGRFSGRQFSNSRSEMNVSTLELGDSALYLCATRTGTTSYEQYFGPGTRLTVT.

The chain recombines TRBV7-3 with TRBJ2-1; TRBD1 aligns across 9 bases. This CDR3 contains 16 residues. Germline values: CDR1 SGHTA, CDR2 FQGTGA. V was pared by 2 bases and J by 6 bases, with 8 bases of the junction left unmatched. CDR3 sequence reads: CASSLFGTGSINEQFF. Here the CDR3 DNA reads TGTGCCAGCAGCTTATTCGGGACAGGGTCGATCAATGAGCAGTTCTTC.

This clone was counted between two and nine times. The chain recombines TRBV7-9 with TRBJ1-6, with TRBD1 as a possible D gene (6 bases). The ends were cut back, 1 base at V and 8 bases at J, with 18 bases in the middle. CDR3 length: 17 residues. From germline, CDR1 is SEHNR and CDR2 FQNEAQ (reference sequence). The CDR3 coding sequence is TGTGCCAGCAGCTTAGAGGGCCGGGACATAGGGCATTCACCCCTCCACTTT. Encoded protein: CASSLEGRDIGHSPLHF.

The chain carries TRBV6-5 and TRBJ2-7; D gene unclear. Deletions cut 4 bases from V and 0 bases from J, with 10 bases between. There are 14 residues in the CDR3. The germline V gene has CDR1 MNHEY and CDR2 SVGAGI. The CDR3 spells CASSFTFPSYEQYF. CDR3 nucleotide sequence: TGTGCCAGCAGTTTTACATTCCCCTCCTACGAGCAGTACTTC.

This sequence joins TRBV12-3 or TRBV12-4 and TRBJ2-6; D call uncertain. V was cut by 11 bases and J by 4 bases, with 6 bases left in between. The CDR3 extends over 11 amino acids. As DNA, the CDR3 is TGTGCCTCGAGCGGGGCCAACGTCCTGACTTTC. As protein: CASSGANVLTF.

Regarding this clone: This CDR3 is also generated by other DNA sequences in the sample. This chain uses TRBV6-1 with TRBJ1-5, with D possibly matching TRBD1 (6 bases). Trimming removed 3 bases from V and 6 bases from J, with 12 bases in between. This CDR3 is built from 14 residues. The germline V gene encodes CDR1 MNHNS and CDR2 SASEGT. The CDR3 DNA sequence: TGTGCCAGCAGTGAGAGGGGGAATAGTCAGCCCCAGCATTTT. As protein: CASSERGNSQPQHF.

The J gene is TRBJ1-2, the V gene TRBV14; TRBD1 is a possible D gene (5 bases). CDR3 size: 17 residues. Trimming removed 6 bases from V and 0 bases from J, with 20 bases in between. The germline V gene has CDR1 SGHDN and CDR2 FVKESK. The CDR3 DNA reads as TGTGCCAGCAGTCCTACCCGGGGGGTGGCAGCTAACTATGGCTACACCTTC. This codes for CASSPTRGVAANYGYTF.

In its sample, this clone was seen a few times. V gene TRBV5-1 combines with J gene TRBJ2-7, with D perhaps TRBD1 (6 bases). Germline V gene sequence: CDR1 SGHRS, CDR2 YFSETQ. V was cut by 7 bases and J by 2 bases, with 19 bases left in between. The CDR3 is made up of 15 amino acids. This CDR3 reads CASAPHNRVAYEQYF. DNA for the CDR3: TGCGCCAGCGCCCCGCACAACAGGGTCGCCTACGAGCAGTACTTC. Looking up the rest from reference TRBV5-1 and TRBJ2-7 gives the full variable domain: KAGVTQTPRYLIKTRGQQVTLSCSPISGHRSVSWYQQTPGQGLQFLFEYFSETQRNKGNFPGRFSGRQFSNSRSEMNVSTLELGDSALYLCASAPHNRVAYEQYFGPGTRLTVT.